The rows below give T cell receptor beta chains drawn from one sample of a study of blood T cell repertoires in COVID-19. Sequencing was performed with immunoSEQ multiplex PCR; in TCRdb, only in-frame clones are kept and a portion is missing. The table records 300,000 or so clones, around 86% of them present only once. Sequencing was performed on peripheral blood. The receptors were gathered from a woman aged 40-49 years who had recovered from COVID-19. CDR3s include the opening cysteine and the closing phenylalanine or tryptophan. A D gene is named only where the DNA matches it firmly. Rows give clone size only sometimes, using once, few, many, or a class for an expanded clone.

clone_size	cdr3_length	d_call	v_call	j_call	cdr3_aa	cdr3_nt
NA	18	TRBD1	TRBV18	TRBJ2-3	CASSPTPPTGSSTDTQYF	TGTGCCAGCTCCCCCACCCCCCCGACAGGGTCTAGCACAGATACGCAGTATTTT
NA	12	TRBD1	TRBV5-1	TRBJ1-6	CASSQQGLALHF	TGCGCCAGCAGCCAACAGGGGTTGGCCCTCCACTTT
once	14	NA	TRBV19	TRBJ1-1	CASSIHFPQTEAFF	TGTGCCAGTAGTATACATTTCCCGCAGACTGAAGCTTTCTTT
NA	14	TRBD2	TRBV2	TRBJ2-7	CASRPGLAGTEQYF	TGTGCCAGCAGACCGGGACTAGCGGGCACCGAGCAGTACTTC
few	16	TRBD2	TRBV7-2	TRBJ2-7	CASSLVVSGGSYEQYF	TGTGCCAGCAGCTTAGTAGTTAGCGGGGGAAGCTACGAGCAGTACTTC
NA	13	TRBD1	TRBV3-1/TRBV3-2	TRBJ2-5	CASSLDRGVTQYF	TGTGCCAGCAGCCTTGACAGGGGGGTGACCCAGTACTTC
NA	16	TRBD1	TRBV6-4	TRBJ2-2	CASSRSGTGDTGELFF	TGTGCCAGCAGCCGTTCCGGGACAGGGGACACCGGGGAGCTGTTTTTT
few	12	NA	TRBV29-1	TRBJ1-1	CSVDGFGTEAFF	TGCAGCGTAGACGGGTTCGGGACTGAAGCTTTCTTT
NA	15	TRBD1	TRBV24-1	TRBJ1-2	CATSDPRQGEGGYTF	TGTGCCACCAGTGATCCCCGACAGGGAGAAGGTGGCTACACCTTC
NA	15	NA	TRBV7-6	TRBJ1-6	CASSIAQGLNSPLHF	TGTGCCAGCAGCATAGCGCAGGGATTAAATTCACCCCTCCACTTT
once	14	TRBD1	TRBV9	TRBJ2-7	CASSPVDRFYEQYF	TGTGCCAGCAGCCCGGTGGACAGGTTCTACGAGCAGTACTTC
NA	15	NA	TRBV24-1	TRBJ2-5	CATSDAVGFQETQYF	TGTGCCACCAGTGATGCGGTGGGTTTCCAAGAGACCCAGTACTTC
NA	19	NA	TRBV5-7	TRBJ2-2	CASSPTWGGHKLRTGELFF	TGTGCCAGCAGCCCCACATGGGGGGGGCATAAACTCAGGACCGGGGAGCTGTTTTTT
NA	14	TRBD1	TRBV10-3	TRBJ1-1	CAISPGTGATEAFF	TGTGCCATCAGTCCCGGGACAGGGGCCACTGAAGCTTTCTTT
NA	13	TRBD1	TRBV3-1/TRBV3-2	TRBJ1-1	CASSLGGEGAAFF	TGTGCCAGCAGCCTAGGGGGCGAAGGGGCAGCTTTCTTT
NA	15	NA	TRBV29-1	TRBJ2-7	CSVLGPLGFSGEQYF	TGCAGCGTTTTAGGTCCCCTAGGGTTTTCGGGGGAGCAGTACTTC
NA	13	NA	TRBV23-1	TRBJ1-1	CASPAVNVTEAFF	TGCGCCAGCCCGGCGGTTAATGTCACTGAAGCTTTCTTT
NA	15	NA	TRBV15	TRBJ1-1	CATSRSPTVNTEAFF	TGTGCCACCAGCAGATCACCCACAGTGAACACTGAAGCTTTCTTT
NA	15	TRBD2	TRBV5-4	TRBJ2-5	CASSLGSSGPVAQYF	TGTGCCAGCAGTCTGGGCTCTAGCGGACCAGTGGCCCAGTACTTC
NA	16	TRBD1	TRBV30	TRBJ2-7	CAWSPRPGQGIYEQYF	TGTGCCTGGAGTCCGCGACCGGGACAGGGTATCTACGAGCAGTACTTC
NA	14	TRBD1	TRBV2	TRBJ2-1	CASNGQGSYNEQFF	TGTGCCAGCAATGGACAGGGCTCCTACAATGAGCAGTTCTTC
NA	13	TRBD1	TRBV27	TRBJ1-1	CASRLQGFGEAFF	TGTGCCAGCAGGTTACAGGGGTTTGGTGAAGCTTTCTTT
NA	17	NA	TRBV21-1	TRBJ2-5	CASSKELAGGLGETQYF	TGTGCCAGCAGCAAAGAGCTAGCGGGGGGTCTCGGGGAGACCCAGTACTTC
NA	13	NA	TRBV11-2	TRBJ1-2	CASSLDRNYGYTF	TGTGCCAGCAGCTTAGACAGAAACTATGGCTACACCTTC
NA	15	TRBD2	TRBV3-1/TRBV3-2	TRBJ2-5	CASSRGLAGGETQYF	TGTGCCAGCAGCCGGGGACTAGCGGGGGGCGAGACCCAGTACTTC
NA	16	NA	TRBV2	TRBJ2-5	CASTDEGSGNLETQYF	TGTGCCAGCACAGATGAGGGCTCGGGGAATCTAGAGACCCAGTACTTC
NA	19	TRBD2	TRBV5-8	TRBJ2-3	CASSFLAPGGGTSTDTQYF	TGTGCCAGCAGCTTTTTGGCCCCTGGGGGGGGGACTAGCACAGATACGCAGTATTTT
NA	18	NA	TRBV3-1/TRBV3-2	TRBJ2-6	CASSQDVAFSSGANVLTF	TGTGCCAGCAGCCAAGATGTGGCCTTCAGCTCTGGGGCCAACGTCCTGACTTTC
NA	14	TRBD1	TRBV5-4	TRBJ1-2	CASSSRDRDYGYTF	TGTGCCAGCAGCTCCCGGGACAGGGACTATGGCTACACCTTC
NA	16	TRBD2	TRBV6-6	TRBJ2-7	CASSRPIAGAPRTQYF	TGTGCCAGCAGTCGCCCCATAGCGGGGGCTCCCCGGACGCAGTACTTC
NA	16	TRBD1	TRBV27	TRBJ1-5	CASSLASTGANQPQHF	TGTGCCAGCAGTTTAGCGTCAACAGGGGCTAATCAGCCCCAGCATTTT
NA	16	NA	TRBV19	TRBJ2-1	CASSIRLRGSSNEQFF	TGTGCCAGTAGTATAAGACTCAGGGGCAGCTCCAATGAGCAGTTCTTC
NA	20	NA	TRBV4-2	TRBJ2-4	CASSQDLGSGNVKTKNIQYF	TGTGCCAGCAGCCAAGATCTCGGCTCGGGGAATGTGAAAACCAAAAACATTCAGTACTTC